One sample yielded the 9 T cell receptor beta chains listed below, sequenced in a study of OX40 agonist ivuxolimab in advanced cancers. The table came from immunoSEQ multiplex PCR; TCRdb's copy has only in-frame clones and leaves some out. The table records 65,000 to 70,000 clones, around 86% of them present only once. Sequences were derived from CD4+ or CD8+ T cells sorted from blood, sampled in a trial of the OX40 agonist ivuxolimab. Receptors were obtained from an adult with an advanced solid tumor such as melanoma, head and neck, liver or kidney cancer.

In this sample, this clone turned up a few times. The CDR3 nucleotides read TGTGCCAGCAGCTTAAGGGACAGCCTTAATGAAAAACTGTTTTTT. This translates into CASSLRDSLNEKLFF. The chain is built from TRBV7-9 and TRBJ1-4; 7 nucleotides agree with TRBD1. Germline V gives CDR1 SEHNR, CDR2 FQNEAQ (reference sequence). The CDR3 contains 15 residues. Losses at the gene ends were 2 bases for V and 4 bases for J; bases not matched to a gene: 4.

CDR3 region: CASDAQIQGATEAFF. CDR3 in DNA: TGTGCTAGTGACGCTCAAATACAGGGGGCTACTGAAGCTTTCTTT. The chain uses TRBV12-5 and TRBJ1-1; the match to TRBD1 covers 9 bases. The CDR3 totals 15 residues. With 7 bases clipped from V and 5 bases from J, the junction kept 11 bases outside the gene matches. Germline V gives CDR1 LGHNT, CDR2 FRNRAP.

The CDR3 DNA sequence: TGCAGCGTTGGGGTCTCCTCTATTAACTATGGCTACACCTTC. This translates into CSVGVSSINYGYTF. This rearrangement joins TRBV29-1 to TRBJ1-2; D gene unclear. This CDR3 has 14 residues. CDR1 and CDR2 from the germline V gene are SQVTM and ANQGSEA. V was cut by 4 bases and J by 1 base, with 13 bases left in between.

This CDR3 is CAWDPGPSGTQYF. The CDR3, as DNA: TGTGCCTGGGATCCGGGACCGTCGGGGACCCAGTACTTC. This chain connects TRBV30 to TRBJ2-5; D tentatively reads TRBD1 or TRBD2 (5 bases each). Germline lookup yields CDR1 GTSNPN and CDR2 SVGIG (reference sequence). The CDR3 spans 13 residues. Trimming removed 5 bases from V and 7 bases from J, with 17 bases in between.

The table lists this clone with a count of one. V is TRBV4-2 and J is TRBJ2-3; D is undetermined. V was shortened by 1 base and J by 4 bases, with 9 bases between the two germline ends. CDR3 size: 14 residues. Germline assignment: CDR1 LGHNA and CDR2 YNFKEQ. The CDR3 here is CASSQGRSADTQYF. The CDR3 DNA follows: TGTGCCAGCAGCCAAGGGCGGAGCGCAGATACGCAGTATTTT.

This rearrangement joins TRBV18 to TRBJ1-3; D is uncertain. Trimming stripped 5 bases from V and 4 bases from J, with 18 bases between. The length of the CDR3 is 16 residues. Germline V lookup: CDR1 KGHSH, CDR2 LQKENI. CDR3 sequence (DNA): TGTGCCAGCTCAGCCTCTCGTACGGTCAAAGGAAACACCATATATTTT. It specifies CASSASRTVKGNTIYF.

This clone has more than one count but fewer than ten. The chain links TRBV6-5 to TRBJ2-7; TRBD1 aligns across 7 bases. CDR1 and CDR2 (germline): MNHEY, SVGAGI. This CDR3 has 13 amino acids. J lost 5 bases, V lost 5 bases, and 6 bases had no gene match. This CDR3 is CASSGGDRDEQYF. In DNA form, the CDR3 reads TGTGCCAGCAGTGGAGGCGACAGGGACGAGCAGTACTTC.

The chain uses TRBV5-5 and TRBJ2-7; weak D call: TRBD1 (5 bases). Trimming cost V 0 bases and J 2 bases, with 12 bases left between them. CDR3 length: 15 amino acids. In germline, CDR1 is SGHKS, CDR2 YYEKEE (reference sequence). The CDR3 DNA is TGTGCCAGCAGCTTGGCGGTACAGGAGACCTACGAGCAGTACTTC. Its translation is CASSLAVQETYEQYF.

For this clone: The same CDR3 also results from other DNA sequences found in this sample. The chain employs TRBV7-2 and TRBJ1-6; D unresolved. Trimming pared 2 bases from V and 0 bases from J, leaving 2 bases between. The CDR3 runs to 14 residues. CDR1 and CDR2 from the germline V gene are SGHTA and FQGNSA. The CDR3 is CASSLSSYNSPLHF. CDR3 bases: TGTGCCAGCAGCTTATCCTCCTATAATTCACCCCTCCACTTT.